This T cell receptor (beta chain) was observed in a study of cytomegalovirus exposure and HLA in healthy donors. Study-level results: A later examination showed that TCR association rates differed by HLA locus, with DRB1 most and HLA-C fewest.

Donors in the study were healthy people who gave bone marrow. For this clone: Its antigen is still unknown.

The PCR was carried out with 60 Vbeta primers and 13 Jbeta primers. As processed by the authors: Later analysis identified tens of millions of unique TCR beta chains, 10 million to 12 million shared. The assay was immunoSEQ multiplex PCR, and TCRdb's table has in-frame clones only and misses some. That table furnishes V, J and clone size, whereas the DNA furnished D and trimming. The sample table includes roughly 60,000 clones. The receptor was isolated from a woman under 30 in good health and CMV-seronegative. Sample: PBMCs.

CDR3 protein: CAWKLSREQFF. The CDR3 DNA follows: TGTGCCTGGAAACTCTCCAGGGAGCAGTTCTTC. This chain uses TRBV30 with TRBJ2-1, with D unclear. V was trimmed by 4 bases and J by 10 bases, leaving 11 bases between them. The germline CDR1 and CDR2 sequences are GTSNPN and SVGIG (reference sequence). The CDR3 runs 11 residues.